This entry describes one T cell receptor beta chain. Its antigen is as yet unknown. This sample is part of a study of radiotherapy plus CTLA-4 blockade in lung cancer. Study as a whole: With approximately 33% of patients having disease control, objective responses were seen in about 18%.

Germline CDR1 reads KGHSH; CDR2 reads LQKENI. This CDR3 comprises 15 residues. V shed 4 bases, J shed 4 bases, and the junction held 7 bases outside the gene matches. Whole-study results and caveats: Radiotherapy plus ipilimumab was followed by expansion in blood of tumor-derived TCR clones.

Produced via immunoSEQ multiplex PCR; TCRdb's table is partial and in-frame only. The sample holds tens of thousands of clones, roughly 76% seen once. The receptor was isolated from a human donor with non-small cell lung cancer whose response to radiotherapy plus ipilimumab could not be evaluated. Some clones in this sample may be carry-over from other donors' samples. This specimen consisted of peripheral blood, obtained from a patient treated with radiotherapy plus ipilimumab. The chain joins TRBV18 to TRBJ2-7, with TRBD1 matching 10 bases. As DNA, the CDR3 is TGTGCCAGCTCACAGACCGGGACAGGGGCGTACGAGCAGTACTTC. The encoded protein is CASSQTGTGAYEQYF.